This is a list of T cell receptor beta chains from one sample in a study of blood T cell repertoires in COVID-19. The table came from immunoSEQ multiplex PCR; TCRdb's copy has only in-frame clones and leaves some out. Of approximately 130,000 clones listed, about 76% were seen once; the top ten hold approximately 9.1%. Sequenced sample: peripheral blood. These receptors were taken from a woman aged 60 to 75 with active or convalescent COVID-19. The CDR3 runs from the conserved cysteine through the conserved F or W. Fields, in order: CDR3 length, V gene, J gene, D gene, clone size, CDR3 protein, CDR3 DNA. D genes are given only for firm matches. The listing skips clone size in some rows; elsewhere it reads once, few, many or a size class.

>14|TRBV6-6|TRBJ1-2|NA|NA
CASSYPAGVGGYTF
TGTGCCAGCAGTTACCCGGCAGGCGTTGGTGGCTACACCTTC
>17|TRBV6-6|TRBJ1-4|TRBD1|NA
CASSHRRQGASNEKLFF
TGTGCCAGCAGTCATCGCCGTCAGGGGGCCTCTAATGAAAAACTGTTTTTT
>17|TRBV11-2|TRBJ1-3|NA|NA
CASSSGNGLPSGNTIYF
TGTGCCAGCAGCTCGGGGAATGGTTTGCCCTCTGGAAACACCATATATTTT
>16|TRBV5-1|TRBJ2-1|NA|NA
CASSLAPEKAYNEQFF
TGCGCCAGCAGTTTAGCTCCGGAGAAGGCCTACAATGAGCAGTTCTTC
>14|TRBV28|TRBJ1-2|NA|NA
CASTSGGRAYGYTF
TGTGCCAGCACCTCCGGGGGGCGGGCCTATGGCTACACCTTC
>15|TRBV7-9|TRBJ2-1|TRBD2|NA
CASRTSGSSYNEQFF
TGTGCCAGCAGGACTAGCGGGAGCTCCTACAATGAGCAGTTCTTC
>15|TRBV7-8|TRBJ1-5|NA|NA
CASSLERLANQPQHF
TGTGCCAGCAGCTTAGAAAGATTAGCCAATCAGCCCCAGCATTTT
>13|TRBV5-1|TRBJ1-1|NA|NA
CASSPTGFTEAFF
TGCGCCAGCAGCCCAACAGGGTTCACTGAAGCTTTCTTT
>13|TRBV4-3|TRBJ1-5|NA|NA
CASSQETFQPQHF
TGCGCCAGCAGCCAAGAGACATTCCAGCCCCAGCATTTT
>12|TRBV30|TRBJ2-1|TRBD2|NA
CASGLEVHEQFF
TGTGCCTCGGGACTAGAAGTCCATGAGCAGTTCTTC
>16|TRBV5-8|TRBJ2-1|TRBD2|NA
CASSRRKLAGFNEQFF
TGTGCCAGCAGCCGGCGAAAGCTAGCGGGATTCAATGAGCAGTTCTTC
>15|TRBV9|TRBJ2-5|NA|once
CASSVDYRTGETQYF
TGTGCCAGCAGCGTAGATTACAGAACCGGAGAGACCCAGTACTTC
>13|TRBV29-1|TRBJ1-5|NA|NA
CSVESGVGQPQHF
TGCAGCGTTGAGTCGGGGGTTGGTCAGCCCCAGCATTTT
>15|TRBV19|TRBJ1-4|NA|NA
CASSLPGRTNEKLFF
TGTGCCAGTAGTCTACCAGGGAGGACTAATGAAAAACTGTTTTTT
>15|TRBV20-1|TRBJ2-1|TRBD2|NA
CSASPSGREMSEQFF
TGCAGTGCTAGTCCTAGCGGGAGGGAAATGAGTGAGCAGTTCTTC
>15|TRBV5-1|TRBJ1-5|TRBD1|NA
CASSPLGQFNQPQHF
TGCGCCAGCAGCCCACTGGGACAGTTCAATCAGCCCCAGCATTTT
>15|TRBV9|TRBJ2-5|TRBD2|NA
CASTVAGTVGETQYF
TGTGCCAGCACTGTAGCGGGGACGGTCGGGGAGACCCAGTACTTC
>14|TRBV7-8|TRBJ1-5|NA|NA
CASSQRGLDQPQHF
TGTGCCAGCAGCCAGAGAGGGTTAGATCAGCCCCAGCATTTT
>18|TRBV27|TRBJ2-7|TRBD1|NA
CASSLSAGTGGKFYEQYF
TGTGCCAGCAGTTTATCTGCCGGGACAGGGGGAAAGTTCTACGAGCAGTACTTC
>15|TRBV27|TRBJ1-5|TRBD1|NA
CASSLRTGGNQPQHF
TGTGCCAGCAGTCTCAGGACAGGGGGCAATCAGCCCCAGCATTTT
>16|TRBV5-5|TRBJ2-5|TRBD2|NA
CASSLGLAGVQETQYF
TGTGCCAGCAGCTTGGGACTAGCGGGGGTTCAAGAGACCCAGTACTTC
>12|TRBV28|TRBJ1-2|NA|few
CASNPANYGYTF
TGTGCCAGCAATCCAGCTAACTATGGCTACACCTTC